Presented here are 12 T cell receptor beta chains from one specimen sequenced in a study of blood T cell repertoires in COVID-19. The table came from immunoSEQ multiplex PCR; TCRdb's copy has only in-frame clones and leaves some out. The repertoire has around 150,000 clones, roughly 80% of them found once; the top ten carry roughly 9%. Sequencing used peripheral blood. The receptors here all came from a woman between 50 and 59 years old with active or convalescent COVID-19.

This CDR3 is CASRLGTRGEQFF. The CDR3 coding sequence is TGTGCCAGCAGACTTGGGACAAGGGGTGAGCAGTTCTTC. The rearrangement joins TRBV2 to TRBJ2-1, with D tentatively TRBD1 (6 bases). This CDR3 has 13 amino acids. CDR1 is SNHLY and CDR2 is FYNNEI in the germline V gene. V was clipped by 6 bases and J by 9 bases, with 15 bases between them.

Comments on this clone: This sample includes further DNA sequences coding for the same CDR3. The chain is built from TRBV20-1 and TRBJ2-3, with D hard to call. The V and J ends lost 3 bases and 1 base respectively, with 2 bases between them. Germline CDR1 DFQATT, CDR2 SNEGSKA (reference sequence). CDR3 length: 11 amino acids. CDR3 in DNA: TGCAGTGCTAGCGGCACAGATACGCAGTATTTT. This translates into CSASGTDTQYF.

The rearrangement joins TRBV14 to TRBJ2-1; D is perhaps TRBD2 (6 bases). Germline lookup yields CDR1 SGHDN and CDR2 FVKESK. V shed 0 bases and J shed 3 bases, with 15 bases lying between them. CDR3 length: 17 residues. The CDR3 bases are TGTGCCAGCAGCCAAGATCTGGGGCGGGACGTCTACAATGAGCAGTTCTTC. Translated, it gives CASSQDLGRDVYNEQFF.

A single count supports this clone. The chain joins TRBV28 to TRBJ1-1, with a tentative D call TRBD1 (6 bases). CDR3 length equals 15 residues. V was clipped by 4 bases and J by 1 base, with 13 bases between them. Germline V CDR1 and CDR2: MDHEN, SYDVKM. CDR3 sequence reads: CASSYAGAQNTEAFF. The CDR3 DNA is TGTGCCAGCAGTTACGCAGGGGCCCAGAACACTGAAGCTTTCTTT.

This chain uses TRBV5-4 with TRBJ2-5; no clear D. CDR3 size: 12 residues. V dropped 2 bases and J dropped 4 bases, with 6 bases sitting between them. The V gene's germline CDR1 is SGHNT and CDR2 YYREEE (reference sequence). For the CDR3, the DNA is TGTGCCAGCAGCTTTACGGGAGAGACCCAGTACTTC. Translation: CASSFTGETQYF.

V and J are TRBV5-1 and TRBJ2-1; 14 nucleotides align to TRBD2. Germline V CDR1 and CDR2: SGHRS, YFSETQ. The V and J ends lost 6 bases and 8 bases, in that order; junction bases with no gene match: 10. The CDR3 has 16 amino acids. CDR3 loop: CASKGTSGGTGDEQFF. CDR3 DNA sequence: TGCGCCAGCAAGGGGACTAGCGGGGGTACCGGAGATGAGCAGTTCTTC.

The chain recombines TRBV28 with TRBJ1-2, with 10 bases that match TRBD1. V shed 6 bases, J shed 6 bases, and the junction held 13 bases outside the gene matches. The CDR3 sequence is 16 residues long. Germline CDR1 is MDHEN and CDR2 is SYDVKM. As DNA, the CDR3 is TGTGCCAGCAGAGCAGGGACAGGGGTGTTCCTGGATGGCTACACCTTC. Residues: CASRAGTGVFLDGYTF.

This rearrangement joins TRBV30 to TRBJ1-2; perhaps TRBD1 as D (6 bases). Trimming stripped 0 bases from V and 8 bases from J, with 25 bases between. CDR3 length: 17 residues. Germline V gene lookup returns CDR1 GTSNPN and CDR2 SVGIG (reference sequence). CDR3 nucleotides: TGTGCCTGGAGTGTATCGCAATTTGGGGACATACCGGGCGGCTACACCTTC. Its protein is CAWSVSQFGDIPGGYTF.

The genes are TRBV5-1 and TRBJ1-1; D perhaps matches TRBD1 (6 bases). Trimming removed 0 bases from V and 8 bases from J, with 14 bases in between. The germline CDR1 and CDR2 sequences are SGHRS and YFSETQ. The CDR3 length is 14 residues. Here the CDR3 DNA reads TGCGCCAGCAGCTTGGCTCGAGTCGACAGGGAAGCTTTCTTT. Amino acid sequence: CASSLARVDREAFF.

This sequence joins TRBV7-9 and TRBJ2-3; no reliable D call. Trimming took off 1 base at V and 6 bases at J, with 8 bases between the two ends. Per germline, CDR1 SEHNR and CDR2 FQNEAQ (reference sequence). The CDR3 is 13 amino acids. The CDR3 loop reads CASSLVTLDTQYF. DNA of the CDR3: TGTGCCAGCAGCTTAGTAACTTTGGATACGCAGTATTTT.

The chain is built from TRBV7-8 and TRBJ2-6; TRBD2 aligns across 8 bases. The CDR3 sequence is 16 residues long. V dropped 3 bases and J dropped 4; count of bases not matched to a gene: 5. Looked up from germline, CDR1 is SGHVS and CDR2 is FQNEAQ. For the CDR3, the DNA is TGTGCCAGCAGCTTCGGGGGGGGAATGGGGGCCAACGTCCTGACTTTC. This sequence encodes CASSFGGGMGANVLTF.

This clone appeared a few times. This chain links TRBV6-5 with TRBJ1-2; D is uncertain. This CDR3 spans 14 amino acids. V was cut by 2 bases and J by 2 bases, with 9 bases left in between. Germline loops: CDR1 MNHEY, CDR2 SVGAGI. The chain's CDR3 is CASSYGVENYGYTF. DNA for the CDR3: TGTGCCAGCAGTTACGGAGTAGAGAACTATGGCTACACCTTC.